Listed here is a single TCR beta chain. Its antigen remains unknown. TCRdb analysed the 5' RACE reads with MiXCR anew, one entry per CDR3 protein. The repertoire has roughly 600,000 distinct CDR3 sequences, around 17% of them found once; the top ten carry around 11%. The CDR3 length is 16 residues. With 1 base clipped from V and 7 bases from J, the junction kept 9 bases outside the gene matches. Germline CDR1 and CDR2: SGDLS and YYNGEE. This specimen belongs to a study of T-cell memory formation after mild COVID-19. Overall study: Among the donors, TCR clusters were largely specific to each donor. Overall study findings and caveats: There were some responding clones in pre-infection memory, which suggested that cross-reactive memory had joined.

This chain uses TRBV9 with TRBJ2-2; 8 nucleotides agree with TRBD2. The source material was PBMCs or a T cell subset sorted from them (not recorded which). The receptor was derived from an adult woman who had mild COVID-19 (a few samples of this study predate the infection). Cell type and time point are not known. CDR3 residues: CASSVYSGGPVGELFF. In DNA, the CDR3 is TGTGCCAGCAGCGTATATTCGGGAGGGCCTGTCGGGGAGCTGTTTTTT.